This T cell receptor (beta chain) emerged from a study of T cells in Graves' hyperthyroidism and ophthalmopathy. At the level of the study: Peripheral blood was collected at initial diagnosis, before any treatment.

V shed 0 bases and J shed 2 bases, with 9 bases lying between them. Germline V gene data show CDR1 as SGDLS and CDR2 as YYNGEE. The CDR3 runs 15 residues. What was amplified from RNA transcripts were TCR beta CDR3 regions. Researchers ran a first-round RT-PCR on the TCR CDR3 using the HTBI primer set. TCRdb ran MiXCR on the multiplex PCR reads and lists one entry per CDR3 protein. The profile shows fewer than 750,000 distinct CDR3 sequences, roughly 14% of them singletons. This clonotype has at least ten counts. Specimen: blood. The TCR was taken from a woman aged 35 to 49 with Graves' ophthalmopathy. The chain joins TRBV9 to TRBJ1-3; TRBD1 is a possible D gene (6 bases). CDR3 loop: CASSVVRGAGNTIYF. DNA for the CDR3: TGTGCCAGCAGCGTAGTAAGGGGGGCTGGAAACACCATATATTTT.